The source of this T cell receptor (beta chain) is a study of cytotoxic CD8 clonotypes in ibrutinib-treated CLL. Produced via immunoSEQ multiplex PCR; TCRdb's table is partial and in-frame only. The sample holds 200,000 to 250,000 clones, 79% seen once. This clonotype originated in a human donor with chronic lymphocytic leukemia. Sequencing used PBMCs, obtained after 12 months of ibrutinib treatment.

As DNA, the CDR3 is TGTGCCAGCAGCTTACGGGGGATCCCCTATGGCTACACCTTC. Its translation is CASSLRGIPYGYTF. This sequence joins TRBV11-2 and TRBJ1-2; possible D gene TRBD1, 5 bases. The CDR3 is 14 residues long. Germline CDR1 and CDR2: SGHAT and FQNNGV. Trimming cost V 2 bases and J 4 bases, with 11 bases left between them. The full variable domain, rest sourced from reference TRBV11-2 and TRBJ1-2, is EAGVAQSPRYKIIEKRQSVAFWCNPISGHATLYWYQQILGQGPKLLIQFQNNGVVDDSQLPKDRFSAERLKGVDSTLKIQPAKLEDSAVYLCASSLRGIPYGYTFGSGTRLTVV.